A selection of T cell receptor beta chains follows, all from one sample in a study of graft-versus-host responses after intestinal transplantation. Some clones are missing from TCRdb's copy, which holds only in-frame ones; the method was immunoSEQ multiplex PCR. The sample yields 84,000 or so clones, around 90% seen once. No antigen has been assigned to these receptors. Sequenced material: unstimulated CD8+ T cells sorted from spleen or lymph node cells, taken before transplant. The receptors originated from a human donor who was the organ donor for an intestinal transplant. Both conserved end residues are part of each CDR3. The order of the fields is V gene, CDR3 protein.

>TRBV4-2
CASSPGTGGETQYF
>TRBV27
CASSFSSYRQINSPLHF
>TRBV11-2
CASSSISGGYTEAFF
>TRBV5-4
CASSSEQVGAGELFF
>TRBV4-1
CASSQDRRLRDSEAFF
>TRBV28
CASCQNSPLQPQHF
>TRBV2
CASKASGYSEHEQYF
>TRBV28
CASSPAGTGLPFSHEQYF
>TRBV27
CASSTGLEDQPQHF
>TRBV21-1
CASSARDRVSSTNEKLFF
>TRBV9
CASSVGYGGTYEQYF
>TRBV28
CASSWRGSTDTQYF
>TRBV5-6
CASSLLSSGQKLAKNIQYF
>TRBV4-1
CASSQDRGWDTIYF
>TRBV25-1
CASSEWGSEGNQPQHF
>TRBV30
CAWALMGLGQQYF
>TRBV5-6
CASSLGAGGPDTQYF
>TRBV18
CASSPGQGVYEQYF
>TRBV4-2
CASSQDQENSPLHF
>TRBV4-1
CASSQGPPGSTHNEQFF
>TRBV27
CASSSQDRGYQPQHF
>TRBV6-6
CASSYSSGGAEQYF
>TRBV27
CASSTRQGGFEYF
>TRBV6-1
CASSEGGSKETQYF
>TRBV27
CASSLSFGDLDNEKLFF
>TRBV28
CASRPPGVANEAFF
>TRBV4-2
CASSPSPFDEQYF
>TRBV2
CASQVRSDTQYF
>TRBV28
CASSLSKLNYGYTF
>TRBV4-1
CASSQGKMGTGEHQPQHF
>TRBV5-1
CASSLSRGQATYNEQFF
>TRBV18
CASSNRGSHGYTF
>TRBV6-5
CASSYAGGTEQYF
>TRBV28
CASSLFIAGQGKLYEQYF
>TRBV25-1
CASSERGRAFF
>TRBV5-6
CASSSDTNTEAFF
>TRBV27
CASSWGGLDEQFF
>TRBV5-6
CASSPEEGGWNTEAFF
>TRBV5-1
CASSLLGRENYGYTF
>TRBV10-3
CAISDGGLDEQYF
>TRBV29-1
CSVDGNIYGYTF
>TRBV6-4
CASSETGTSGGNEQFF
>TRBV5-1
CASSLGGGTEAFF